The clone carrying this T cell receptor beta chain has ten or more counts. As yet, its antigen is unknown. This entry belongs to a study of early T cells in non-severe SARS-CoV-2 infection. Study-level background: Investigators sequenced bulk RNA drawn from unsorted whole blood, and chains remained unpaired.

Whole-study findings and limits: Missing private and CD4 specificities, VDJdb matching favored anti-spike CD8 responses.

This CDR3 has 19 amino acids. CDR1 is LGHNA and CDR2 is YNFKEQ in the germline V gene. The germline V and J ends were trimmed by 0 bases and 4 bases, with 19 bases remaining between them. Individually, cDNA molecules had unique molecular identifiers attached to them. TCRdb independently ran MiXCR on the 5' RACE reads; one entry per CDR3 protein. Of about 52,000 distinct CDR3 sequences listed, approximately 8% are singletons. The sequence came from an adult who was a healthcare worker with PCR-confirmed SARS-CoV-2 infection or an uninfected control (not recorded which). Sequencing was done on a sample of whole blood. The V and J genes are TRBV4-2 and TRBJ2-6; a weak D match, TRBD1 (5 bases). This chain's CDR3 is CASSQESDSFDLGANVLTF. The DNA for the CDR3 is TGTGCCAGCAGCCAAGAAAGTGACAGCTTTGATTTGGGGGCCAACGTCCTGACTTTC.